These T cell receptor beta chains were read from a single sample in a study of blood T cell repertoires in COVID-19. Method: immunoSEQ multiplex PCR; TCRdb's copy keeps in-frame clones and lacks some. The profile shows some 76,000 clones, around 83% of them singletons. The sample taken for sequencing was peripheral blood. Receptors originate from a human donor in a cohort sampled during active COVID-19. The CDR3 runs from the conserved cysteine through the conserved F or W. Each record gives: D gene, CDR3 length, J gene, clone size, V gene, CDR3 protein, CDR3 DNA. The D gene is left open where the match is weak. Clone size appears in some rows only: once, few, many, or a class for an expanded clone.

>-|14|TRBJ1-2|few|TRBV30
CAWSYRRGDRGYTF
TGTGCCTGGAGTTATAGGCGGGGGGATCGTGGCTACACCTTC
>TRBD1|15|TRBJ1-5|-|TRBV6-6
CASSDRVGGNQPQHF
TGTGCCAGCAGTGACAGGGTAGGCGGCAATCAGCCCCAGCATTTT
>TRBD2|17|TRBJ2-2|-|TRBV4-2
CASSPRRRGVNTGELFF
TGTGCCAGCAGCCCCCGGCGGCGGGGGGTGAACACCGGGGAGCTGTTTTTT
>-|19|TRBJ1-5|-|TRBV4-1
CASSRTITRGAGNNQPQHF
TGCGCCAGCAGCCGGACCATCACGCGGGGCGCGGGAAACAATCAGCCCCAGCATTTT
>TRBD2|15|TRBJ2-1|-|TRBV19
CASSQTSITYNEQFF
TGTGCCAGTAGCCAGACTAGCATCACCTACAATGAGCAGTTCTTC
>TRBD1|14|TRBJ2-1|-|TRBV6-1
CASSDRQGYNEQFF
TGTGCCAGCAGTGACAGACAGGGCTACAATGAGCAGTTCTTC
>TRBD1|12|TRBJ2-7|-|TRBV30
CAWSGTGIEQYF
TGTGCCTGGAGCGGGACAGGGATCGAGCAGTACTTC
>TRBD1|13|TRBJ1-4|-|TRBV30
CAFDRGTNEKLFF
TGTGCCTTTGACAGGGGAACTAATGAAAAACTGTTTTTT
>-|15|TRBJ1-2|-|TRBV2
CASSESGEDPYGYTF
TGTGCCAGCAGTGAATCGGGGGAGGACCCCTATGGCTACACCTTC
>-|12|TRBJ1-1|-|TRBV5-1
CASRGSNTEAFF
TGCGCCAGCCGGGGGTCGAACACTGAAGCTTTCTTT